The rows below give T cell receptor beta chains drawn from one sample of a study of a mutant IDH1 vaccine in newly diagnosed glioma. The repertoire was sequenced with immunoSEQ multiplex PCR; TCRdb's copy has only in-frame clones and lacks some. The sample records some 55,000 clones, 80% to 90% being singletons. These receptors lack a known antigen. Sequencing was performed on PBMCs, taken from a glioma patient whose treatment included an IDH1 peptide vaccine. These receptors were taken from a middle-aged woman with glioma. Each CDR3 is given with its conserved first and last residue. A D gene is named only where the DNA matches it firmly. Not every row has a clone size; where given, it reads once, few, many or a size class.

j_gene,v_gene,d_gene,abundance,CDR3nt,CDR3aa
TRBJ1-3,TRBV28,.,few,TGTGCCAGCCTAACCTTGAGCTCTGGAAACACCATATATTTT,CASLTLSSGNTIYF
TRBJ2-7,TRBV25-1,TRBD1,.,TGTGCCAGCGCCGAAGGGGGGACAGGGGCCTACGAGCAGTACTTC,CASAEGGTGAYEQYF
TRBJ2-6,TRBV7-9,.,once,TGTGCCAGCAGCCCCCGAGGGACCGGGGCCAACGTCCTGACTTTC,CASSPRGTGANVLTF
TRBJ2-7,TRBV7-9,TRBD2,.,TGTGCCAGCAGCTTAAGGCGGGGGAGCTCCTACGAGCAGTACTTC,CASSLRRGSSYEQYF
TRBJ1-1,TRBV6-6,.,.,TGTGCCAGCAGTTACCAGGGGCCCTACACTGAAGCTTTCTTT,CASSYQGPYTEAFF
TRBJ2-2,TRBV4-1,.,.,TGCGCCAGCAGCCAACCACTAGCTTTTGGCGGGGAGCTGTTTTTT,CASSQPLAFGGELFF
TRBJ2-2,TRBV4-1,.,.,TGCGCCAGCAGCCAAGGAAGGGGCCTGAACACCGGGGAGCTGTTTTTT,CASSQGRGLNTGELFF
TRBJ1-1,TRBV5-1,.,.,TGCGCCAGCAGCTCTCACATCAGGGGCGTAAACACTGAAGCTTTCTTT,CASSSHIRGVNTEAFF
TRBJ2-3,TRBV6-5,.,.,TGTGCCAGCAGTTACTCGCCCTGGGGTGATACGCAGTATTTT,CASSYSPWGDTQYF
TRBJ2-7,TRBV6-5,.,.,TGTGCCAGCAGTTACCGGGACTCCGGGTACGAGCAGTACTTC,CASSYRDSGYEQYF
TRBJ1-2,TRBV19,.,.,TGTGCCAGTATATCTAACTATGGCTACACCTTC,CASISNYGYTF
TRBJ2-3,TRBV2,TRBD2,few,TGTGCCAAAAGCGGGGCCGACACAGATACGCAGTATTTT,CAKSGADTDTQYF
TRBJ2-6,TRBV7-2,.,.,TGTGCCAGCAGCTTAGTTGGTAGCGGTCCAAACTCTGGGGCCAACGTCCTGACTTTC,CASSLVGSGPNSGANVLTF
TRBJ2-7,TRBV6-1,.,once,TGTGCCAGCAGTAACAGGGAATCCTACGAGCAGTACTTC,CASSNRESYEQYF
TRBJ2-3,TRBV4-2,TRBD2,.,TGTGCCAGCAGCCAGGAAGCGGGGGGAAGCACAGATACGCAGTATTTT,CASSQEAGGSTDTQYF
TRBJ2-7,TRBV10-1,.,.,TGCGCCAGCAGTGACTCAAGGGGACGGGGATCCTACGAGCAGTACTTC,CASSDSRGRGSYEQYF
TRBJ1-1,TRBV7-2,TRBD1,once,TGTGCCAGCAGACAAAACAGGGGGCGAAACACTGAAGCTTTCTTT,CASRQNRGRNTEAFF
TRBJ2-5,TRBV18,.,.,TGTGCCAGCTCCGGGGGACGAGGAGAGACCCAGTACTTC,CASSGGRGETQYF
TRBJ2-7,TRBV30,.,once,TGTGCCTGGAGCGGCGGGAAAAACTCCTACGAGCAGTACTTC,CAWSGGKNSYEQYF
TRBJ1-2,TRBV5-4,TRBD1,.,TGTGCCAGCAGCTCCCCGGAAACAGGGGGCCTCTATGGCTACACCTTC,CASSSPETGGLYGYTF
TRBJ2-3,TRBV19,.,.,TGTGCCAGTAGTACCAACTACGGGAGCGCAGATACGCAGTATTTT,CASSTNYGSADTQYF
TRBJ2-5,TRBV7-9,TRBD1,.,TGTGCCAGCAGCTTAAGTGGACAGGCGCAAGAGACCCAGTACTTC,CASSLSGQAQETQYF
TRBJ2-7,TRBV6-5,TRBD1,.,TGTGCCAGCAGTTACGGACAGGGACTTTCCTACGAGCAGTACTTC,CASSYGQGLSYEQYF
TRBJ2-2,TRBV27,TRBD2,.,TGTGCCAGCAGTAGGGGACTAGCCGGCACCGGGGAGCTGTTTTTT,CASSRGLAGTGELFF
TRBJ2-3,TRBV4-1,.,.,TGCGCCAGCAGCCAAGTGCCCCATCATACGCAGTATTTT,CASSQVPHHTQYF